Listed below are T cell receptor beta chains from one sample, sequenced in a study of blood T cell repertoires in COVID-19. Sequenced by immunoSEQ multiplex PCR; TCRdb stores in-frame clones only, minus some. The sample includes over 95,000 clones, roughly 83% seen only once; the top ten take 15% to 20%. The sequenced sample was peripheral blood. Receptor source: a woman aged 60-75 years with acute or convalescent COVID-19. Both conserved end residues are part of each CDR3. A D gene is named only where the DNA matches it firmly. The size field is filled for only some rows; it gives once, few, many or a size class.

j_call | v_call | d_call | cdr3_length | clone_size | cdr3_nt | cdr3_aa
TRBJ1-2 | TRBV6-5 | TRBD1 | 14 | - | TGTGCCAGCAGGAAGACAGGGGGCGCGGGAGGCTACACCTTC | CASRKTGGAGGYTF
TRBJ2-2 | TRBV5-1 | - | 15 | - | TGCGCCAGCAGCTTACAGGGAGCGAACACCGGGGAGCTGTTTTTT | CASSLQGANTGELFF
TRBJ2-5 | TRBV7-9 | TRBD2 | 16 | - | TGTGCCAGCAGCTGGGGTGGCGGGGGGTTCCAAGAGACCCAGTACTTC | CASSWGGGGFQETQYF
TRBJ1-1 | TRBV7-2 | - | 15 | - | TGTGCCAGCAGCTTAGCTGAGGGCGGGAACACTGAAGCTTTCTTT | CASSLAEGGNTEAFF
TRBJ1-2 | TRBV5-4 | TRBD1 | 14 | once | TGTGCCAGCAGCAAACAACAGGGGGACTATGGCTACACCTTC | CASSKQQGDYGYTF
TRBJ2-2 | TRBV6-1 | - | 14 | - | TGTGCCAGCAGTGAAGCAGTAGCGTCCGGGGAGCTGTTTTTT | CASSEAVASGELFF
TRBJ2-2 | TRBV2 | - | 14 | - | TGTGCCAGCAGTCATCGGACAGTCAACGGGGAGCTGTTTTTT | CASSHRTVNGELFF
TRBJ1-1 | TRBV5-1 | - | 13 | once | TGCGCCAGCAGCTGGAGGGGTAACACTGAAGCTTTCTTT | CASSWRGNTEAFF
TRBJ1-2 | TRBV5-1 | - | 15 | - | TGCGCCAGCAGCTTGTCTATACAAACAGGGTTCGGCTACACCTTC | CASSLSIQTGFGYTF
TRBJ1-2 | TRBV3-1/TRBV3-2 | - | 14 | - | TGTGCCAGCAGCTACGCCCGGACAGTTGGTGGCTACACCTTC | CASSYARTVGGYTF
TRBJ1-5 | TRBV19 | - | 15 | - | TGTGCCAGTAGTAGAGGGAGAAGGAGCAATCAGCCCCAGCATTTT | CASSRGRRSNQPQHF
TRBJ2-7 | TRBV5-1 | - | 17 | - | TGCGCCAGCAGCTTGGTATTTTCAGGGGAGGGAACCTACGAGCAGTACTTC | CASSLVFSGEGTYEQYF
TRBJ1-6 | TRBV9 | - | 16 | - | TGTGCCAGCAGCGTACGGGGGGAGCCCTATAATTCACCCCTCCACTTT | CASSVRGEPYNSPLHF
TRBJ1-2 | TRBV28 | TRBD1 | 18 | - | TGTGCCAGCAGTTTATTGGAACCCAGACAGGGACCTAACTATGGCTACACCTTC | CASSLLEPRQGPNYGYTF
TRBJ2-1 | TRBV18 | - | 13 | - | TGTGCCAGCTCTCTAATGTCGGACAATGAGCAGTTCTTC | CASSLMSDNEQFF
TRBJ2-3 | TRBV7-2 | - | 16 | once | TGTGCCAGCAGCTTAGTGGCGGGCCGTAGCACAGATACGCAGTATTTT | CASSLVAGRSTDTQYF
TRBJ1-5 | TRBV18 | TRBD1 | 17 | - | TGTGCCAGCTCACCGTATATGCCGGGACAGGGCAATCAGCCCCAGCATTTT | CASSPYMPGQGNQPQHF
TRBJ1-2 | TRBV3-1/TRBV3-2 | - | 12 | - | TGTGCCAGCAGCCAAGGTCTCGGGGGCTACACCTTC | CASSQGLGGYTF
TRBJ2-3 | TRBV11-2 | - | 16 | - | TGTGCCAGCAGCTTAGGGAGCAACAGGGGCACAGATACGCAGTATTTT | CASSLGSNRGTDTQYF
TRBJ1-1 | TRBV30 | - | 13 | - | TGTGCCTGGAGTGCCAACATTATTGCTGAAGCTTTCTTT | CAWSANIIAEAFF
TRBJ1-2 | TRBV5-1 | TRBD1 | 15 | - | TGCGCCAGCAGCTTGACAGGGGGCGTTAACTATGGCTACACCTTC | CASSLTGGVNYGYTF
TRBJ2-5 | TRBV28 | TRBD1 | 14 | once | TGTGCCAGCAGTTCGCCGGGACAGGGCAATATACAGTACTTC | CASSSPGQGNIQYF
TRBJ2-7 | TRBV7-3 | - | 15 | few | TGTGCCAGCAGCTTGGTCCCGGGAGACTCCTACGAGCAGTACTTC | CASSLVPGDSYEQYF
TRBJ1-6 | TRBV18 | TRBD1 | 14 | - | TGTGCCAGCTCGCTACAGGGGGCCGATTCACCCCTCCACTTT | CASSLQGADSPLHF
TRBJ1-3 | TRBV28 | - | 15 | - | TGTGCCAGCAGTTTCGGGGGGTCGGCTGGAAACACCATATATTTT | CASSFGGSAGNTIYF
TRBJ2-1 | TRBV28 | - | 14 | - | TGTGCCAGCAGTTTCAGGGACTCCTACAATGAGCAGTTCTTC | CASSFRDSYNEQFF
TRBJ2-5 | TRBV5-5 | TRBD2 | 14 | once | TGTGCCAGCAGCACAAGCGGGGGGGTGGAGACCCAGTACTTC | CASSTSGGVETQYF
TRBJ1-2 | TRBV5-1 | TRBD1 | 15 | - | TGCGCCAGCAGACCAGGACAGGGGGGATACTATGGCTACACCTTC | CASRPGQGGYYGYTF
TRBJ1-4 | TRBV12-3/TRBV12-4 | - | 11 | - | TGTGCCAATGCACTTAATGAAAAACTGTTTTTT | CANALNEKLFF
TRBJ2-7 | TRBV6-1 | - | 15 | - | TGTGCCAGCAGTGAAGTAGGTAGGGGAGGCGGGAAGCAGTACTTC | CASSEVGRGGGKQYF
TRBJ1-1 | TRBV28 | - | 16 | - | TGTGCCAGCAGTTTATTGTCGGAACAGCCAGGCTCTGAAGCTTTCTTT | CASSLLSEQPGSEAFF
TRBJ1-1 | TRBV7-3 | - | 13 | once | TGTGCCAGCAGCACTCCGGGGGGGACTGAAGCTTTCTTT | CASSTPGGTEAFF
TRBJ1-2 | TRBV18 | TRBD1 | 15 | - | TGTGCCAGCTCAACAGGGACAGGGACTAGTTATGGCTACACCTTC | CASSTGTGTSYGYTF
TRBJ2-3 | TRBV9 | TRBD2 | 15 | - | TGTGCCAGCAGTGGCGGGGGTAGTAGGACAGATACGCAGTATTTT | CASSGGGSRTDTQYF